This T cell receptor (beta chain) was obtained from a study of blood T cell repertoires in COVID-19. Background on the study: Samples of COVID-19 (acute and convalescent) were obtained from the United States, Italy and Spain. T cells, B-cell-depleted T cells, or PBMCs provided the cDNA or gDNA that served as material.

Original analysis: Nucleated cell counts were estimated from reference gene primer amplification. The protocol was immunoSEQ multiplex PCR, while the TCRdb copy is restricted to in-frame clones and leaves out a portion. V and J calls and clone size are as listed in that table; D and trimming were resolved from the DNA. The repertoire holds 45,000 to 65,000 clones, with around 87% as singletons. After removal of 9 bases from V and 6 bases from J, the junction contained 2 bases not matched to a gene. This CDR3 is built from 13 residues. Per germline, CDR1 KGHDR and CDR2 SFDVKD. This clone occurred once.

The chain is built from TRBV24-1 and TRBJ2-2; 11 bases fit TRBD1. The clonotype comes from a human donor with acute or convalescent COVID-19. The donor label of this sample is uncertain. The sample was peripheral blood. CDR3 amino acids: CATRDRGAGELFF. CDR3 bases: TGTGCCACCCGGGACAGGGGGGCCGGGGAGCTGTTTTTT.